This T cell receptor (beta chain) was recovered during a study of blood T cell repertoires in COVID-19. The CDR3 is 15 amino acids. Germline loops: CDR1 LNHDA, CDR2 SQIVND (reference sequence). The V and J ends lost 6 bases and 2 bases, in that order; junction bases with no gene match: 6. Per the authors' pipeline: Researchers report that nucleated cell counts were estimated from reference gene primer amplification. Sequenced by immunoSEQ multiplex PCR; TCRdb stores in-frame clones only, minus some. V, J and clone size reflect that table, while D and trimming were determined from the DNA. The sample shows 360,000 or so clones, over 80% of them seen only once.

The gene calls are TRBV19 and TRBJ1-2; 10 bases map to TRBD1. Sequences were obtained from PBMCs or T cells enriched from blood (not recorded which). The TCR comes from a woman in her forties or fifties who had recovered from COVID-19. CDR3 in DNA: TGTGCCAGTAGCAGCGCGGGACAGGGGAACTATGGCTACACCTTC. Translation: CASSSAGQGNYGYTF. The entire variable domain, with the rest obtained from reference TRBV19 and TRBJ1-2, is as follows: DGGITQSPKYLFRKEGQNVTLSCEQNLNHDAMYWYRQDPGQGLRLIYYSQIVNDFQKGDIAEGYSVSREKKESFPLTVTSAQKNPTAFYLCASSSAGQGNYGYTFGSGTRLTVV.